A selection of T cell receptor beta chains follows, all from one sample in a study of blood T cell repertoires in COVID-19. Clones were read by immunoSEQ multiplex PCR, and TCRdb kept only the in-frame ones, dropping some. The sample has 80,000 or so clones; about 68% are singletons. The sequencing sample was made of peripheral blood. The source is a man aged 50 to 60 with active or convalescent COVID-19. Both conserved end residues are part of each CDR3. Fields, in order: D gene, V gene, J gene, clone size, CDR3 DNA, CDR3 protein. A D gene is named only where the DNA matches it firmly. Not all rows give a size; the values are once, few, many and, for expanded clones, a class.

d_call: NA; v_call: TRBV10-1; j_call: TRBJ2-5; clone_size: once; cdr3_nt: TGCGCCAGCAGCGGGGGACTTCAAGAGACCCAGTACTTC; cdr3_aa: CASSGGLQETQYF
d_call: TRBD1; v_call: TRBV2; j_call: TRBJ1-1; clone_size: NA; cdr3_nt: TGTGCCAGCAGTGGGTCTTTCCAGGGGGCGAATGAAGCTTTCTTT; cdr3_aa: CASSGSFQGANEAFF
d_call: NA; v_call: TRBV5-1; j_call: TRBJ2-7; clone_size: NA; cdr3_nt: TGCGCCAGCAGCTTTGGCCAGGGATCCTACGAGCAGTACTTC; cdr3_aa: CASSFGQGSYEQYF
d_call: NA; v_call: TRBV27; j_call: TRBJ1-1; clone_size: NA; cdr3_nt: TGTGCCATAGGGGTGGGGTATGGGTATCCTGAAGCTTTCTTT; cdr3_aa: CAIGVGYGYPEAFF
d_call: TRBD2; v_call: TRBV2; j_call: TRBJ2-5; clone_size: NA; cdr3_nt: TGTGCCATCCTGACTAGCGGATACCAAGAGACCCAGTACTTC; cdr3_aa: CAILTSGYQETQYF
d_call: NA; v_call: TRBV5-6; j_call: TRBJ2-5; clone_size: NA; cdr3_nt: TGTGCCAGCAGCTTGGTTGGTTGGTCAGTCCAAGAGACCCAGTACTTC; cdr3_aa: CASSLVGWSVQETQYF
d_call: NA; v_call: TRBV7-8; j_call: TRBJ2-1; clone_size: NA; cdr3_nt: TGTGCCAGCAGCTTGGGCCCGAACAGGGAGCAGTTCTTC; cdr3_aa: CASSLGPNREQFF
d_call: TRBD1; v_call: TRBV6-1; j_call: TRBJ1-2; clone_size: few; cdr3_nt: TGTGCCAGCAGTGAGTGGACAGGGGGCACGGGCTACACCTTC; cdr3_aa: CASSEWTGGTGYTF
d_call: NA; v_call: TRBV20-1; j_call: TRBJ1-4; clone_size: NA; cdr3_nt: TGCAGTGCTAGTCGGGGGTTTAATGAAAAACTGTTTTTT; cdr3_aa: CSASRGFNEKLFF
d_call: TRBD1; v_call: TRBV7-9; j_call: TRBJ2-5; clone_size: few; cdr3_nt: TGTGCCAGCAGTCCCCCGGGACAGGGCGACTGGACCCAGTACTTC; cdr3_aa: CASSPPGQGDWTQYF
d_call: NA; v_call: TRBV9; j_call: TRBJ1-1; clone_size: NA; cdr3_nt: TGTGCCAGCAGCGTAGGGGCAGGGACTGAAGCTTTCTTT; cdr3_aa: CASSVGAGTEAFF
d_call: TRBD2; v_call: TRBV3-1/TRBV3-2; j_call: TRBJ2-7; clone_size: NA; cdr3_nt: TGTGCCAGCAGCCAAGGAAGTGGGACTAGCGGGGGCGGGGAGCAGTACTTC; cdr3_aa: CASSQGSGTSGGGEQYF
d_call: TRBD1; v_call: TRBV27; j_call: TRBJ1-1; clone_size: NA; cdr3_nt: TGTGCCAGCAGTATCGGACAGGGGATGTACGGGGACACTGAAGCTTTCTTT; cdr3_aa: CASSIGQGMYGDTEAFF
d_call: NA; v_call: TRBV12-3/TRBV12-4; j_call: TRBJ1-2; clone_size: few; cdr3_nt: TGTGCCAGCAGTTGGGGAGATGGCTACACCTTC; cdr3_aa: CASSWGDGYTF
d_call: TRBD1; v_call: TRBV30; j_call: TRBJ1-2; clone_size: NA; cdr3_nt: TGTGCCTGGAGTTCCGGGACAGATTACTATGGCTACACCTTC; cdr3_aa: CAWSSGTDYYGYTF
d_call: NA; v_call: TRBV11-2; j_call: TRBJ2-7; clone_size: NA; cdr3_nt: TGTGCCAGCAGCTTATCATTTGGGACTCCCAAGTTC; cdr3_aa: CASSLSFGTPKF
d_call: TRBD2; v_call: TRBV5-1; j_call: TRBJ2-7; clone_size: many; cdr3_nt: TGCGCCAGCAGCTTCCCAGCGGGGGGGCCGTTCTCCTACGAGCAGTACTTC; cdr3_aa: CASSFPAGGPFSYEQYF
d_call: NA; v_call: TRBV29-1; j_call: TRBJ1-4; clone_size: NA; cdr3_nt: TGCAGTGCTGCGGGGTGGGCCACTAATGAAAAACTGTTTTTT; cdr3_aa: CSAAGWATNEKLFF